This T cell receptor beta chain was found in a study of T cell responses to AZD1222 COVID-19 vaccine. Clones were sequenced by immunoSEQ multiplex PCR, and TCRdb holds only the in-frame ones, with some missing. Seen here are some 79,000 clones, 70% to 90% observed once, and the top ten hold roughly 3.1%. The receptor was isolated from an adult who received the AZD1222 COVID-19 vaccine. The sample in question was peripheral blood, obtained 28 days after the second AZD1222 dose.

CDR3 sequence (DNA): TGTGCCAGCAGTCGAAACCTGCTGGGCTACACCTTC. Translating it yields CASSRNLLGYTF. The chain recombines TRBV6-5 with TRBJ1-2, with D unclear. CDR1 MNHEY and CDR2 SVGAGI come from the germline V gene. The CDR3 sequence is 12 residues long. The V and J ends lost 5 bases and 8 bases respectively, with 12 bases between them.